Detailed here is one TCR beta chain. This sample is part of a study of control samples from healthy donors and cancer patients. Here immunoSEQ multiplex PCR was the method, and the copy in TCRdb shows in-frame clones only, minus some. The profile shows about 150,000 clones, over 90% of them singletons. The TCR sequence derives from a man aged 50-59 years in good health. Sequencing used blood.

DNA for the CDR3: TGTGCCAGCAGCCAAGGAGAACTAGCGATGAACGAGCAGTACTTC. Its protein product is CASSQGELAMNEQYF. This rearrangement joins TRBV16 to TRBJ2-7, with 7 nucleotides matching TRBD2. The CDR3 has 15 amino acids. V shed 2 bases, J shed 5 bases, and the junction held 9 bases outside the gene matches. CDR1 and CDR2 (germline): KGHSY, FQNENV.